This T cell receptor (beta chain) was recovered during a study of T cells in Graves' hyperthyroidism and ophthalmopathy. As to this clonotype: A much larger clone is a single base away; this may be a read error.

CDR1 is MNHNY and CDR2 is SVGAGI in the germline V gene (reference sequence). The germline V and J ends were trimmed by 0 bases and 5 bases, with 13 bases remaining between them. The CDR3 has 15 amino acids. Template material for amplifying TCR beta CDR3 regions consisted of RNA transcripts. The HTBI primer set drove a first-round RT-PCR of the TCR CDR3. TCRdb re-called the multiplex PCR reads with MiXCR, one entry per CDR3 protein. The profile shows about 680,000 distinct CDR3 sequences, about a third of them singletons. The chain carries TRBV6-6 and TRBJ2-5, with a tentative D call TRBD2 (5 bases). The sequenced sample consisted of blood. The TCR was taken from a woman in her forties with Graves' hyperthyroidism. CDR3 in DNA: TGTGCCAGCAGTTACTCGGGAGTTCGGTCCGAGACCCAGTACTTC. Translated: CASSYSGVRSETQYF.